What follows is one TCR beta chain and its context. Its antigen is not identified. This sample was taken from a study of OX40 agonist ivuxolimab in advanced cancers. Study details: An agonistic anti-OX40 (CD134) antibody, ivuxolimab, was used to treat the patients. Subjects had a mean age of about 65 years, with a range of about 20 to 85; more than 75% were male.

V dropped 4 bases and J dropped 2; count of bases not matched to a gene: 4. The CDR3 has 15 amino acids. Germline CDR1 and CDR2: MGHRA and YSYEKL. This table comes from immunoSEQ multiplex PCR, and its TCRdb copy is limited to in-frame clones, with some not included. The data contain just over 14,000 clones, approximately 80% of them singletons. Study-wide results and caveats: In CD8+ T cells, expanded clones were on average more numerous than in CD4+. Specificity for antigen went undetermined in the expanded peripheral T cells.

The chain uses TRBV4-1 and TRBJ2-7; 11 positions agree with TRBD1. The receptor was derived from an adult with an advanced solid tumor such as melanoma, head and neck, liver or kidney cancer. Here the sequenced sample was CD4+ or CD8+ T cells sorted from blood, taken in a trial of the OX40 agonist ivuxolimab. The CDR3 sequence is CASSRGTGGTYEQYF. The CDR3 DNA follows: TGCGCCAGCAGCCGCGGGACAGGGGGGACCTACGAGCAGTACTTC.